Shown below are 31 T cell receptor beta chains from a single sample sequenced in a study of cytomegalovirus exposure and HLA in healthy donors. PCR was performed using 60 Vbeta and 13 Jbeta primers. Some clones are missing from TCRdb's copy, which holds only in-frame ones; the method was immunoSEQ multiplex PCR. The sample has about 160,000 clones, approximately 88% seen once. Sequenced sample: PBMCs. These TCRs come from a woman aged 25-40 years in good health and CMV-seronegative.

The rearrangement joins TRBV18 to TRBJ2-3; 8 nucleotides line up with TRBD1. Germline values: CDR1 KGHSH, CDR2 LQKENI. V lost 3 bases to trimming and J lost 2 bases; unmatched junction nucleotides: 10. The CDR3 covers 17 residues. The CDR3 protein is CASSPYSGTGLTDTQYF. The CDR3 DNA reads as TGTGCCAGCTCACCTTACTCCGGGACAGGACTCACAGATACGCAGTATTTT. The whole variable domain, remainder taken from reference TRBV18 and TRBJ2-3, is NAGVMQNPRHLVRRRGQEARLRCSPMKGHSHVYWYRQLPEEGLKFMVYLQKENIIDESGMPKERFSAEFPKEGPSILRIQQVVRGDSAAYFCASSPYSGTGLTDTQYFGPGTRLTVL.

Points on this clone: A read error may produce the germline difference seen at one junction end. This chain joins TRBV5-1 and TRBJ1-1; 7 bases are a match to TRBD1. Looked up from germline, CDR1 is SGHRS and CDR2 is YFSETQ. This CDR3 has 16 residues. The CDR3: CASSLASTGLKTEAFF. For the CDR3, the DNA is TGCGCCAGCAGCTTGGCCTCGACAGGGTTGAAGACTGAAGCTTTCTTT.

This clone was observed a single time. V and J are TRBV10-2 and TRBJ1-6; the D gene is possibly TRBD1 (5 bases). CDR1 WSHSY and CDR2 SAAADI come from the germline V gene. Trimming removed 2 bases from V and 6 bases from J, with 11 bases in between. The CDR3 loop spans 15 amino acids. CDR3 sequence (DNA): TGCGCCAGCAGTGAGGGGGGGAGGGGTAATTCACCCCTCCACTTT. Translation gives CASSEGGRGNSPLHF.

The chain carries TRBV27 and TRBJ2-7; 7 nucleotides align to TRBD2. From germline, CDR1 is MNHEY and CDR2 SMNVEV (reference sequence). This CDR3 has 14 amino acids. With V trimmed by 3 bases and J by 5 bases, 7 bases remained unmatched. The CDR3, as DNA: TGTGCCAGCAGTTTTGGGGGGGGGTTCAACGAGCAGTACTTC. Translating gives CASSFGGGFNEQYF.

The rearrangement uses TRBV15 and TRBJ1-5; no firm D call. V shed 1 base and J shed 0 bases, with 13 bases lying between them. The CDR3 contains 17 residues. The germline V gene has CDR1 LNHNV and CDR2 YYDKDF (reference sequence). CDR3 loop: CATSRVTYRGSNQPQHF. CDR3 coding DNA: TGTGCCACCAGCAGAGTCACTTATCGGGGTAGCAATCAGCCCCAGCATTTT.

The J gene is TRBJ1-2, the V gene TRBV27, with D possibly being TRBD1 (5 bases). The CDR3 loop spans 13 amino acids. Trimming took off 6 bases at V and 7 bases at J, with 15 bases between the two ends. Germline loops: CDR1 MNHEY, CDR2 SMNVEV (reference sequence). CDR3 nucleotides: TGTGCCAGCAGGTGGGGCCGGGGGAGTGGCTACACCTTC. Translated, it gives CASRWGRGSGYTF.

The rearrangement uses TRBV4-3 and TRBJ2-5; a weak D match, TRBD2 (6 bases). Germline V CDR1 and CDR2: LGHNA, YSLEER. The ends were cut back, 4 bases at V and 0 bases at J, with 12 bases in the middle. This CDR3 has 15 amino acids. The CDR3: CASSLFLADQETQYF. For the CDR3, the DNA is TGCGCCAGCAGCCTATTCTTAGCGGACCAAGAGACCCAGTACTTC.

The chain is built from TRBV19 and TRBJ1-4; 7 bases are shared with TRBD1. The V gene end was trimmed by 5 bases and the J gene end by 10 bases; junction bases not matched to a gene: 4. Germline assignment: CDR1 LNHDA and CDR2 SQIVND (reference sequence). The CDR3 extends over 12 amino acids. CDR3 in amino acids: CASSRNRGKLFF. The CDR3 coding sequence is TGTGCCAGTAGTCGGAACAGGGGAAAACTGTTTTTT.

The CDR3 sequence is CASREGGAGLAKNIQYF. Here the CDR3 DNA reads TGTGCCAGTAGGGAGGGGGGGGCCGGGTTAGCCAAAAACATTCAGTACTTC. The chain has TRBV19 and TRBJ2-4, with a tentative D call TRBD2 (7 bases). With 6 bases removed from V and 0 bases from J, the gap between germline ends came to 18 bases. This CDR3 comprises 17 residues. CDR1 and CDR2 from the germline V gene are LNHDA and SQIVND (reference sequence). Based on the CDR3 plus reference TRBV19 and TRBJ2-4, the full variable domain is DGGITQSPKYLFRKEGQNVTLSCEQNLNHDAMYWYRQDPGQGLRLIYYSQIVNDFQKGDIAEGYSVSREKKESFPLTVTSAQKNPTAFYLCASREGGAGLAKNIQYFGAGTRLSVL.

CDR3 coding DNA: TGTGCCAGCAGCTTGGACAGCGGAAGCTTCAATGAGCAGTTCTTC. Protein sequence: CASSLDSGSFNEQFF. The genes are TRBV5-4 and TRBJ2-1, with a tentative D call TRBD2 (5 bases). Germline CDR1 is SGHNT and CDR2 is YYREEE (reference sequence). Trimming shortened V by 0 bases and J by 6 bases, and 13 bases separated the two germline ends. This CDR3 contains 15 residues.

The V and J genes are TRBV7-9 and TRBJ2-1, with D possibly TRBD2 on 6 matching bases. Trimming shortened V by 5 bases and J by 4 bases, and 18 bases separated the two germline ends. Germline V CDR1 and CDR2: SEHNR, FQNEAQ (reference sequence). The CDR3 is 16 residues long. The CDR3 bases are TGTGCCAGCAGCCCCAGGTTTGGACTATCTTACAATGAGCAGTTCTTC. Translated: CASSPRFGLSYNEQFF.

The chain joins TRBV6-5 to TRBJ1-2; the D gene is possibly TRBD1 (5 bases). Germline values: CDR1 MNHEY, CDR2 SVGAGI. The CDR3 loop spans 14 amino acids. With 4 bases removed from V and 2 bases from J, the gap between germline ends came to 11 bases. The CDR3: CASSFYPGNYGYTF. CDR3 sequence (DNA): TGTGCCAGCAGTTTTTACCCAGGGAACTATGGCTACACCTTC.

Worth noting for this clone: Other nucleotide sequences from this sample produce the same CDR3. The chain recombines TRBV19 with TRBJ1-5; D perhaps matches TRBD1 (6 bases). Germline V lookup: CDR1 LNHDA, CDR2 SQIVND (reference sequence). The CDR3 is made up of 14 amino acids. Trimming cost V 3 bases and J 6 bases, with 12 bases left between them. The CDR3 DNA reads TGTGCCAGTAGTATTAGGGGGGGCGGTCAGCCCCAGCATTTT. Residues: CASSIRGGGQPQHF.

The V gene is TRBV2, the J gene TRBJ1-2, with D unresolved. Deletions cut 1 base from V and 8 bases from J, with 14 bases between. Germline assignment: CDR1 SNHLY and CDR2 FYNNEI. The CDR3 is made up of 14 amino acids. DNA for the CDR3: TGTGCCAGCAGTGAAGTGGCTTTCGCTGGCGGCTACACCTTC. This gives the protein CASSEVAFAGGYTF.

V usage is TRBV6-1 and J usage is TRBJ2-1; D perhaps matches TRBD2 (6 bases). The CDR3 is 16 amino acids. V gave up 6 bases and J gave up 4 bases, with 19 bases separating them. Looked up from germline, CDR1 is MNHNS and CDR2 is SASEGT. CDR3 sequence: CASRETRGYQYNEQFF. The CDR3 region has the DNA TGTGCCAGCAGGGAAACCCGGGGGTATCAGTACAATGAGCAGTTCTTC.

This sequence joins TRBV5-4 and TRBJ1-4; D uncertain. Looked up from germline, CDR1 is SGHNT and CDR2 is YYREEE (reference sequence). CDR3 length equals 15 residues. Deletions cut 4 bases from V and 2 bases from J, with 12 bases between. The CDR3 DNA follows: TGTGCCAGCAGCCCCGCCTCGGGGACTAATGAAAAACTGTTTTTT. Its translation: CASSPASGTNEKLFF. Full variable domain (outside the CDR3, taken from reference TRBV5-4 and TRBJ1-4): ETGVTQSPTHLIKTRGQQVTLRCSSQSGHNTVSWYQQALGQGPQFIFQYYREEENGRGNFPPRFSGLQFPNYSSELNVNALELDDSALYLCASSPASGTNEKLFFGSGTQLSVL.

The V and J genes are TRBV11-3 and TRBJ2-5; 12 nucleotides line up with TRBD2. The V segment lost 2 bases and the J segment 5 bases; nucleotides outside the gene matches: 6. Per germline, CDR1 SGHNT and CDR2 YENEEA. The CDR3 consists of 16 residues. CDR3 protein: CASSLTLAGGGETQYF. DNA of the CDR3: TGTGCCAGCAGCTTAACACTAGCGGGGGGAGGCGAGACCCAGTACTTC.

This chain connects TRBV19 to TRBJ2-1; possibly TRBD1 for D (7 bases). From germline, CDR1 is LNHDA and CDR2 SQIVND (reference sequence). CDR3 length: 15 amino acids. V was clipped by 3 bases and J by 4 bases, with 13 bases between them. The CDR3 DNA reads TGTGCCAGTAGTATTGCAGGGGGAGGTTACAATGAGCAGTTCTTC. Translating gives CASSIAGGGYNEQFF.

This chain links TRBV11-2 with TRBJ2-7; D ambiguous. V was trimmed by 6 bases and J by 2 bases, leaving 14 bases between them. From germline, CDR1 is SGHAT and CDR2 FQNNGV. The CDR3 has 14 amino acids. The CDR3 protein is CASRRKVATYEQYF. The CDR3 bases are TGTGCCAGCAGGAGGAAGGTAGCCACCTACGAGCAGTACTTC.

Regarding this clone: A read error may account for a junction end that differs from germline. This rearrangement joins TRBV6-5 to TRBJ1-1, with 7 nucleotides matching TRBD1. CDR1 MNHEY and CDR2 SVGAGI come from the germline V gene. This CDR3 has 14 residues. The CDR3 here is CANSYGQEGTEAFF. DNA for the CDR3: TGTGCCAACAGTTACGGACAGGAAGGGACTGAAGCTTTCTTT.

The chain links TRBV6-1 to TRBJ1-5; 8 positions match TRBD1. Germline CDR1 reads MNHNS; CDR2 reads SASEGT. The CDR3 covers 17 residues. After removal of 3 bases from V and 1 base from J, the junction contained 8 bases not matched to a gene. CDR3 protein: CASSDTRTGQSNQPQHF. The CDR3, as DNA: TGTGCCAGCAGTGACACACGGACAGGGCAAAGCAATCAGCCCCAGCATTTT.

This clone was seen once. The chain is built from TRBV5-1 and TRBJ1-3, with 9 bases identical to TRBD1. The CDR3 covers 14 residues. The germline CDR1 and CDR2 sequences are SGHRS and YFSETQ. V shed 4 bases, J shed 3 bases, and the junction held 2 bases outside the gene matches. The CDR3 loop is CASSPGQGGNTIYF. CDR3 in DNA: TGCGCCAGCAGCCCGGGACAGGGTGGAAACACCATATATTTT.

This chain joins TRBV7-9 and TRBJ1-2; TRBD1 is a possible D gene (5 bases). With 5 bases removed from V and 7 bases from J, the gap between germline ends came to 17 bases. From germline, CDR1 is SEHNR and CDR2 FQNEAQ (reference sequence). The CDR3 runs 14 residues. CDR3 sequence: CASSPSPGDRGYTF. CDR3 DNA sequence: TGTGCCAGCAGCCCATCCCCGGGGGACCGTGGCTACACCTTC. Filled out from reference TRBV7-9 and TRBJ1-2, the complete variable domain reads DTGVSQNPRHKITKRGQNVTFRCDPISEHNRLYWYRQTLGQGPEFLTYFQNEAQLEKSRLLSDRFSAERPKGSFSTLEIQRTEQGDSAMYLCASSPSPGDRGYTFGSGTRLTVV.

The chain has TRBV9 and TRBJ1-1; possible D gene TRBD1, 5 bases. V lost 4 bases to trimming and J lost 1 base, with 14 bases between them. Per the germline V gene, CDR1 is SGDLS and CDR2 is YYNGEE. The length of the CDR3 is 15 residues. In nucleotides, the CDR3 is TGTGCCAGCAGCTCAACAGGAATACCGAACACTGAAGCTTTCTTT. Amino acid sequence: CASSSTGIPNTEAFF.

The rearrangement uses TRBV7-2 and TRBJ2-1; unclear D gene. CDR3 size: 15 residues. Germline V gene lookup returns CDR1 SGHTA and CDR2 FQGNSA. V was clipped by 6 bases and J by 0 bases, with 12 bases between them. The CDR3, as DNA: TGTGCCAGCAGGTCCGGTCCCATCTCCTACAATGAGCAGTTCTTC. Translation gives CASRSGPISYNEQFF.

CDR3 residues: CASSLGGPAREGYGYTF. CDR3 bases: TGTGCCAGCAGCTTAGGGGGTCCGGCCAGGGAGGGCTATGGCTACACCTTC. V usage is TRBV11-2 and J usage is TRBJ1-2; possible D gene TRBD1, 5 bases. CDR1 and CDR2 (germline): SGHAT, FQNNGV. The CDR3 loop spans 17 amino acids. Trimming cost V 1 base and J 4 bases, with 19 bases left between them. The full variable domain, rest sourced from reference TRBV11-2 and TRBJ1-2, is EAGVAQSPRYKIIEKRQSVAFWCNPISGHATLYWYQQILGQGPKLLIQFQNNGVVDDSQLPKDRFSAERLKGVDSTLKIQPAKLEDSAVYLCASSLGGPAREGYGYTFGSGTRLTVV.

The V gene is TRBV28, the J gene TRBJ2-7; tentative D call: TRBD1 (5 bases). Germline V lookup: CDR1 MDHEN, CDR2 SYDVKM. CDR3 size: 15 residues. V dropped 10 bases and J dropped 1 base, with 20 bases sitting between them. DNA for the CDR3: TGTGCCATCAGACCTCAGGGTGCCGGGTCCTACGAGCAGTACTTC. As protein: CAIRPQGAGSYEQYF.

This chain links TRBV27 with TRBJ1-1; possible D gene TRBD1, 6 bases. This CDR3 has 14 amino acids. Germline CDR1 reads MNHEY; CDR2 reads SMNVEV (reference sequence). V was pared by 2 bases and J by 0 bases, with 7 bases between. Written as DNA, the CDR3 is TGTGCCAGCAGTTTACCAGGGGTGAACACTGAAGCTTTCTTT. Its protein product is CASSLPGVNTEAFF.

This chain joins TRBV30 and TRBJ2-1, with unresolved D. From germline, CDR1 is GTSNPN and CDR2 SVGIG (reference sequence). This CDR3 comprises 14 residues. Trimming cost V 0 bases and J 2 bases, with 8 bases left between them. CDR3 bases: TGTGCCTGGAGTGTATCTCCAGCCTACAATGAGCAGTTCTTC. This encodes CAWSVSPAYNEQFF. Filled out from reference TRBV30 and TRBJ2-1, the complete variable domain reads SQTIHQWPATLVQPVGSPLSLECTVEGTSNPNLYWYRQAAGRGLQLLFYSVGIGQISSEVPQNLSASRPQDRQFILSSKKLLLSDSGFYLCAWSVSPAYNEQFFGPGTRLTVL.

The chain combines TRBV7-2 with TRBJ1-2; a weak D match, TRBD1 (5 bases). The CDR3 sequence is 15 residues long. CDR1 and CDR2 (germline): SGHTA, FQGNSA. Between the trimmed V and J ends, which lost 4 bases and 3 bases, there was a span of 15 bases. The CDR3 sequence is CASSSRSRADYGYTF. CDR3 DNA sequence: TGTGCCAGCAGCTCACGTTCCAGGGCGGACTATGGCTACACCTTC.

The V gene is TRBV11-2, the J gene TRBJ1-1; D might be TRBD1 (6 bases). Germline V gene lookup returns CDR1 SGHAT and CDR2 FQNNGV. This CDR3 is built from 15 residues. Trimming left V 0 bases short and J 1 base short, with 9 bases between. The CDR3 spells CASSLEGRGNTEAFF. The CDR3 region has the DNA TGTGCCAGCAGCTTAGAAGGCAGGGGGAACACTGAAGCTTTCTTT.